The 10 T cell receptor beta chains reported below all come from one sample, sequenced in a study of T-cell memory formation after mild COVID-19. One entry per CDR3 protein results from TCRdb running MiXCR on the 5' RACE reads. The sample lists 140,000 or so distinct CDR3 sequences, approximately 21% occurring once. The source material was PBMCs or a T cell subset sorted from them (not recorded which). These receptors were taken from an adult woman who had mild COVID-19 (a few samples of this study predate the infection). Cell type and time point are not known.

This clonotype was observed a few times. The chain combines TRBV7-8 with TRBJ2-1, with a tentative D call TRBD2 (7 bases). CDR3 length: 16 residues. The germline CDR1 and CDR2 sequences are SGHVS and FQNEAQ. V shed 5 bases and J shed 0 bases, with 14 bases lying between them. The CDR3 here is CASSPGGRSSYNEQFF. The CDR3 coding sequence is TGTGCCAGCAGCCCGGGGGGCAGGAGCTCCTACAATGAGCAGTTCTTC.

The table lists this clonotype with a few counts. The rearrangement links TRBV5-6 to TRBJ2-2, with D unclear. V shed 5 bases and J shed 0 bases, with 11 bases lying between them. The CDR3 sequence is 15 residues long. Germline V CDR1 and CDR2: SGHDT, YYEEEE. The CDR3, as DNA: TGTGCCAGCAGTCCCCCAACACCGAACACCGGGGAGCTGTTTTTT. Protein: CASSPPTPNTGELFF.

This clonotype was seen a few times. The V call is TRBV6-2 or TRBV6-3, the J call TRBJ1-1; maybe TRBD1 (5 bases). The CDR3 consists of 18 residues. The germline V and J ends were trimmed by 5 bases and 4 bases, with 26 bases remaining between them. The germline V gene encodes CDR1 MNHEY and CDR2 SVGEGT. The CDR3 DNA reads TGTGCCAGCAGTCCCGCGGCCGGGGGGGTTTTGTCGAGCACTGAAGCTTTCTTT. Its protein product is CASSPAAGGVLSSTEAFF.

In this sample, this clonotype turned up a few times. This sequence joins TRBV18 and TRBJ2-1, with D perhaps matching TRBD1 or TRBD2 (5 bases each). The CDR3 runs 11 residues. Per the germline V gene, CDR1 is KGHSH and CDR2 is LQKENI. V lost 8 bases and J 8 bases, leaving 10 bases between the germline ends. As DNA, the CDR3 is TGTGCCAGCCAGGGCGGGCATGAGCAGTTCTTC. Translated: CASQGGHEQFF.

The genes are TRBV7-9 and TRBJ1-2; D possibly corresponds to TRBD1 (6 bases). This CDR3 has 15 amino acids. CDR1 is SEHNR, CDR2 FQNEAQ, per germline (reference sequence). The V gene lost 4 bases and the J gene lost 2 bases, with 14 bases spanning the gap. The CDR3 spells CASSSWTDPNYGYTF. The CDR3 coding sequence is TGTGCCAGCAGCTCGTGGACAGACCCGAACTATGGCTACACCTTC.

This clonotype was observed a few times. The chain employs TRBV9 and TRBJ1-1, with 9 positions matching TRBD1. Germline trimming cut 3 bases from V and 0 bases from J; bases unmatched to any gene: 9. CDR3 length equals 17 residues. CDR1 and CDR2 from the germline V gene are SGDLS and YYNGEE. The CDR3 here is CASSGADRGTLNTEAFF. The CDR3 nucleotides read TGTGCCAGCAGCGGCGCGGACAGGGGAACACTGAACACTGAAGCTTTCTTT. The variable domain in full, with the rest retrieved from reference TRBV9 and TRBJ1-1, is DSGVTQTPKHLITATGQRVTLRCSPRSGDLSVYWYQQSLDQGLQFLIQYYNGEERAKGNILERFSAQQFPDLHSELNLSSLELGDSALYFCASSGADRGTLNTEAFFGQGTRLTVV.

This clonotype came up a few times. V gene TRBV3-1 combines with J gene TRBJ2-1, with 14 nucleotides matching TRBD2. V lost 4 bases and J lost 7; bases outside the gene matches: 6. The germline CDR1 and CDR2 sequences are LGHDT and YNNKEL (reference sequence). The CDR3 is 16 residues long. The CDR3 region has the DNA TGTGCCAGCAGCCCCTCCGGGACTAGCGGGAGTAATGAGCAGTTCTTC. Translated, it gives CASSPSGTSGSNEQFF.

This clonotype was recorded a few times. The rearrangement joins TRBV7-2 to TRBJ2-1; 12 nucleotides agree with TRBD2. The CDR3 runs to 15 residues. CDR1 is SGHTA, CDR2 FQGNSA, per germline. The ends lost 4 bases at V and 6 bases at J; junction bases unmatched: 4. The CDR3 DNA reads TGTGCCAGCAGCTCTAGCGGGAGGGCCGTCAATGAGCAGTTCTTC. This encodes CASSSSGRAVNEQFF.

This clonotype was seen a few times. V and J are TRBV7-9 and TRBJ2-7; D gene ambiguous. Between the trimmed V and J ends, which lost 5 bases and 2 bases, there was a span of 7 bases. CDR3 length: 12 amino acids. Looked up from germline, CDR1 is SEHNR and CDR2 is FQNEAQ (reference sequence). CDR3 DNA: TGTGCCAGCAGCCTAGAGACCTACGAGCAGTACTTC. Encoded protein: CASSLETYEQYF.

This clonotype was seen a few times. The V call is TRBV29-1, the J call TRBJ1-1, with 11 bases that match TRBD1. V dropped 6 bases and J dropped 2; count of bases not matched to a gene: 11. This CDR3 has 16 residues. The germline V gene has CDR1 SQVTM and CDR2 ANQGSEA. Here the CDR3 DNA reads TGCAGCGTCAGAGGACAGGGGGCCGGGGGAAACACTGAAGCTTTCTTT. The encoded protein is CSVRGQGAGGNTEAFF.